Listed here are 30 T cell receptor beta chains from one sample, sequenced in a study of cytomegalovirus exposure and HLA in healthy donors (dated by TCRdb to 2016 to 2017). Library generation was performed with the immunoSEQ multiplex PCR assay. A mixture of 60 forward primers for TCR Vbeta segments and 13 reverse primers for TCR Jbeta segments was used in the multiplex PCR. The table was pulled from immuneACCESS by TCRdb, which kept in-frame rearrangements only. Such tables lose some clones; where checked, under half of the loss comes from unresolved V genes, and the rest has no known cause. The sample data list under 250,000 clones, and about 80% of these were observed just once. The ten largest account for about 4.4% of the sample. The sample comprised PBMCs. The receptors were gathered from a woman in her thirties in good health and CMV-seropositive.

The chain uses TRBV6-1 and TRBJ1-5; a possible D gene is TRBD1 (5 bases). Looked up from germline, CDR1 is MNHNS and CDR2 is SASEGT. V lost 1 base to trimming and J lost 7 bases, with 14 bases between them. The CDR3 runs to 15 residues. The CDR3 coding sequence is TGTGCCAGCAGTGAAGACAGGAGGGGTTGGCAGCCCCAGCATTTT. Its translation: CASSEDRRGWQPQHF.

Written as DNA, the CDR3 is TGCAGCGACATAACGACTAGCGGCTACAATGAGCAGTTCTTC. It translates to CSDITTSGYNEQFF. This chain uses TRBV29-1 with TRBJ2-1; 9 nucleotides align to TRBD2. This CDR3 spans 14 amino acids. Germline V gene data show CDR1 as SQVTM and CDR2 as ANQGSEA. V trimming: 7 bases; J trimming: 3 bases; junction bases outside the gene matches: 7.

The V call is TRBV15, the J call TRBJ1-5; D gene unclear. This CDR3 is 15 amino acids long. Germline CDR1 reads LNHNV; CDR2 reads YYDKDF (reference sequence). Trimming removed 0 bases from V and 4 bases from J, with 10 bases in between. The CDR3 is CATSRDLAGNQPQHF. The CDR3 bases are TGTGCCACCAGCAGAGATTTGGCAGGTAATCAGCCCCAGCATTTT.

The chain uses TRBV11-3 and TRBJ2-1; 13 bases align to TRBD2. CDR3 length: 15 residues. CDR1 is SGHNT and CDR2 is YENEEA in the germline V gene. V trimming: 5 bases; J trimming: 7 bases; junction bases outside the gene matches: 5. CDR3 protein: CASSPGTSGKNEQFF. Here the CDR3 DNA reads TGTGCCAGCAGCCCAGGGACTAGCGGGAAAAATGAGCAGTTCTTC.

V gene TRBV9 combines with J gene TRBJ2-7; the D is unclear. The CDR3 is 15 amino acids. V was pared by 0 bases and J by 0 bases, with 10 bases between. Germline V gene sequence: CDR1 SGDLS, CDR2 YYNGEE. The CDR3 DNA reads TGTGCCAGCAGCGTAGGTCCCAAGAGCTCCTACGAGCAGTACTTC. Its translation: CASSVGPKSSYEQYF.

The V and J genes are TRBV6-5 and TRBJ2-4; a weak D match, TRBD2 (6 bases). Per germline, CDR1 MNHEY and CDR2 SVGAGI. V dropped 8 bases and J dropped 0 bases, with 14 bases sitting between them. The CDR3 is made up of 15 amino acids. The CDR3 protein is CASRQEGLAKNIQYF. CDR3 DNA: TGTGCCAGCCGTCAGGAGGGGTTAGCCAAAAACATTCAGTACTTC.

The CDR3 protein is CASSQGRDSTYEQYF. The CDR3 DNA reads as TGCGCCAGCAGCCAAGGGCGGGACAGCACTTACGAGCAGTACTTC. This rearrangement joins TRBV4-1 to TRBJ2-7, with D perhaps TRBD1 (7 bases). CDR1 MGHRA and CDR2 YSYEKL come from the germline V gene. The CDR3 has 15 amino acids. The V end was cut by 1 base, the J end by 4 bases, with 14 bases between.

The chain uses TRBV18 and TRBJ2-7; D is perhaps TRBD2 (6 bases). The CDR3 has 15 amino acids. The germline CDR1 and CDR2 sequences are KGHSH and LQKENI. Trimming pared 3 bases from V and 7 bases from J, leaving 19 bases between. CDR3: CASSPPSNRAGEQYF. The DNA for the CDR3 is TGTGCCAGCTCACCTCCTTCCAATAGGGCGGGGGAGCAGTACTTC.

V gene TRBV10-2 combines with J gene TRBJ1-4; a weak D match, TRBD1 (5 bases). Germline V gene data show CDR1 as WSHSY and CDR2 as SAAADI. CDR3 length: 15 residues. V lost 6 bases, J lost 0 bases, and 11 bases lay in between. CDR3 nucleotide sequence: TGCGCCAGCAGGGCAGGGCCCTCAACTAATGAAAAACTGTTTTTT. It translates to CASRAGPSTNEKLFF.

This chain uses TRBV7-2 with TRBJ2-7; weak D call: TRBD1 (6 bases). Deletions cut 2 bases from V and 2 bases from J, with 10 bases between. CDR3 length: 14 residues. Looked up from germline, CDR1 is SGHTA and CDR2 is FQGNSA. CDR3 residues: CASSLLPGAYEQYF. Here the CDR3 DNA reads TGTGCCAGCAGCTTACTCCCAGGGGCCTACGAGCAGTACTTC.

There are a few counts of this clone. The gene calls are TRBV5-6 and TRBJ1-2; D might be TRBD1 (6 bases). Germline CDR1 reads SGHDT; CDR2 reads YYEEEE. Deletions cut 1 base from V and 4 bases from J, with 20 bases between. The CDR3 extends over 17 amino acids. CDR3 region: CASSLMGGASYSYGYTF. DNA for the CDR3: TGTGCCAGCAGCTTGATGGGGGGGGCCTCCTACTCCTATGGCTACACCTTC.

CDR3 nucleotide sequence: TGTGCCAGCACGACAGGGGCGGCCAAAAACATTCAGTACTTC. It is translated as CASTTGAAKNIQYF. The chain is built from TRBV6-1 and TRBJ2-4, with 8 bases lining up with TRBD1. This CDR3 region has 14 residues. V trimming: 7 bases; J trimming: 1 base; junction bases outside the gene matches: 3. From germline, CDR1 is MNHNS and CDR2 SASEGT.

The chain recombines TRBV4-1 with TRBJ1-1; D might be TRBD1 (5 bases). Germline CDR1 MGHRA, CDR2 YSYEKL. The CDR3 is 15 amino acids. The V end was cut by 1 base, the J end by 0 bases, with 9 bases between. CDR3 in amino acids: CASSQGRRVNTEAFF. In nucleotides, the CDR3 is TGCGCCAGCAGCCAAGGTCGCAGGGTGAACACTGAAGCTTTCTTT.

This rearrangement joins TRBV6-5 to TRBJ1-2; D is ambiguous. V dropped 6 bases and J dropped 1 base, with 9 bases sitting between them. CDR3 length: 13 residues. The germline gives CDR1 MNHEY, CDR2 SVGAGI. CDR3 residues: CASSVNLNYGYTF. The CDR3 region has the DNA TGTGCCAGCAGCGTAAATCTTAACTATGGCTACACCTTC.

The gene calls are TRBV29-1 and TRBJ2-7; 8 bases map to TRBD1. The length of the CDR3 is 15 residues. The V gene's germline CDR1 is SQVTM and CDR2 ANQGSEA. V shed 4 bases, J shed 0 bases, and the junction held 8 bases outside the gene matches. CDR3 residues: CSVVADRETSYEQYF. As DNA, the CDR3 is TGCAGCGTTGTAGCGGACAGGGAAACCTCCTACGAGCAGTACTTC.

This clone was seen only once. It is unclear where the CDR3 begins or ends on the DNA, so no DNA is shown, and the CDR3 is as TCRdb lists it. This chain connects TRBV27 to TRBJ2-5; the table's D call of TRBD1 was not tested on the DNA. CDR1 and CDR2 from the germline V gene are MNHEY and SMNVEV (reference sequence). Counting both end residues, the CDR3 totals 16 amino acids. The CDR3 sequence is CASSSSTGMEQETQYF.

The V and J genes are TRBV6-5 and TRBJ2-1; 12 nucleotides match TRBD2. V lost 6 bases, J lost 6 bases, and 3 bases stayed unmatched. Germline CDR1 reads MNHEY; CDR2 reads SVGAGI. This CDR3 spans 14 amino acids. CDR3 loop: CASRSSGRGNEQFF. The CDR3 nucleotides are TGTGCCAGCAGATCTAGCGGGAGGGGCAATGAGCAGTTCTTC.

The chain recombines TRBV11-3 with TRBJ2-5; a possible D gene is TRBD1 (8 bases). The CDR3 consists of 15 residues. The germline V and J ends were trimmed by 5 bases and 3 bases, with 16 bases remaining between them. The V gene's germline CDR1 is SGHNT and CDR2 YENEEA. For the CDR3, the DNA is TGTGCCAGCAGCCTGACACAGGGGGGGAAAGAGACCCAGTACTTC. Its protein is CASSLTQGGKETQYF.

This clone was counted once. The chain couples TRBV4-3 to TRBJ1-3; possible D gene TRBD1, 6 bases. V lost 4 bases to trimming and J lost 4 bases, with 11 bases between them. The CDR3 covers 14 residues. Germline CDR1 reads LGHNA; CDR2 reads YSLEER. CDR3 coding DNA: TGCGCCAGCAGCCGAACAGGGCCGGGAAACACCATATATTTT. This sequence encodes CASSRTGPGNTIYF.

The V gene is TRBV5-1, the J gene TRBJ2-3, with 7 bases identical to TRBD2. Germline values: CDR1 SGHRS, CDR2 YFSETQ. V trimming: 3 bases; J trimming: 6 bases; junction bases outside the gene matches: 4. This CDR3 has 13 residues. In DNA, the CDR3 is TGCGCCAGCAGCTGGGGGGGGATGGATACGCAGTATTTT. This encodes CASSWGGMDTQYF.

The chain joins TRBV30 to TRBJ2-3, with D possibly TRBD2 on 6 matching bases. V dropped 3 bases and J dropped 4 bases, with 14 bases sitting between them. This CDR3 is 14 amino acids long. The V gene's germline CDR1 is GTSNPN and CDR2 SVGIG (reference sequence). The CDR3 protein is CAWRRENGADTQYF. In DNA form, the CDR3 reads TGTGCCTGGAGGCGGGAAAACGGGGCAGATACGCAGTATTTT.

J is TRBJ1-1 and V is TRBV11-3; D is unresolved. Trimming stripped 3 bases from V and 4 bases from J, with 12 bases between. The CDR3 consists of 14 residues. In germline, CDR1 is SGHNT, CDR2 YENEEA. The DNA for the CDR3 is TGTGCCAGCAGCTTCTCGGGAACGGGCACTGAAGCTTTCTTT. This sequence encodes CASSFSGTGTEAFF.

V and J are TRBV19 and TRBJ1-5, with 9 bases that match TRBD1. Germline CDR1 is LNHDA and CDR2 is SQIVND (reference sequence). With V trimmed by 4 bases and J by 4 bases, 8 bases remained unmatched. This CDR3 has 16 amino acids. The CDR3 sequence is CASSTHHRGLNQPQHF. The CDR3 nucleotides read TGTGCCAGTAGTACACACCACAGGGGGCTAAATCAGCCCCAGCATTTT.

The gene calls are TRBV5-8 and TRBJ2-3, with D hard to call. The CDR3 has 12 residues. CDR1 is SGHTS and CDR2 is YDEGEE in the germline V gene. The V and J ends lost 6 bases and 1 base respectively, with 6 bases between them. The CDR3 loop reads CASNRGTDTQYF. For the CDR3, the DNA is TGTGCCAGCAATCGGGGCACAGATACGCAGTATTTT.

This chain joins TRBV5-1 and TRBJ2-7; 9 nucleotides match TRBD2. With 3 bases clipped from V and 3 bases from J, the junction kept 7 bases outside the gene matches. Germline V CDR1 and CDR2: SGHRS, YFSETQ. The CDR3 contains 15 residues. The CDR3: CASSYIRGRDYEQYF. The CDR3 nucleotides read TGCGCCAGCAGCTATATCCGCGGGAGGGACTACGAGCAGTACTTC.

The V and J genes are TRBV6-1 and TRBJ1-5; 9 bases line up with TRBD1. CDR1 and CDR2 (germline): MNHNS, SASEGT. The CDR3 spans 14 residues. V was pared by 6 bases and J by 6 bases, with 6 bases of the junction left unmatched. The CDR3: CASSAGQGPQPQHF. As DNA, the CDR3 is TGTGCCAGCAGCGCGGGACAGGGACCTCAGCCCCAGCATTTT.

The V call is TRBV11-3, the J call TRBJ2-7; tentative D call: TRBD2 (7 bases). Germline V gene data show CDR1 as SGHNT and CDR2 as YENEEA. Trimming stripped 1 base from V and 7 bases from J, with 17 bases between. The CDR3 is 15 residues long. The CDR3 DNA is TGTGCCAGCAGCTTAGTGGCGGGGGCCCCCTGGGAGCAGTACTTC. Translation: CASSLVAGAPWEQYF. The full variable domain, its missing parts supplied by reference TRBV11-3 and TRBJ2-7, is EAGVVQSPRYKIIEKKQPVAFWCNPISGHNTLYWYLQNLGQGPELLIRYENEEAVDDSQLPKDRFSAERLKGVDSTLKIQPAELGDSAVYLCASSLVAGAPWEQYFGPGTRLTVT.

The chain has TRBV4-2 and TRBJ1-5; TRBD1 agrees at 12 bases. CDR1 is LGHNA, CDR2 YNFKEQ, per germline. The CDR3 has 17 residues. Trimming took 4 bases from V and 4 from J; bases not matched to a gene: 8. The CDR3 nucleotides are TGTGCCAGCAGCCCCATCGGGGACAGGGGGCGGAATCAGCCCCAGCATTTT. It translates to CASSPIGDRGRNQPQHF.

V gene TRBV6-5 combines with J gene TRBJ2-3, with 9 bases that match TRBD1. CDR1 and CDR2 from the germline V gene are MNHEY and SVGAGI. The ends lost 7 bases at V and 4 bases at J; junction bases unmatched: 9. The CDR3 length is 15 residues. The DNA of the CDR3 is TGTGCCAGCACTATACAGGGGGCGAAGGCAGATACGCAGTATTTT. Its protein is CASTIQGAKADTQYF.

This chain links TRBV11-3 with TRBJ2-3; 12 bases align to TRBD2. V lost 5 bases, J lost 2 bases, and 5 bases stayed unmatched. This CDR3 has 16 amino acids. The germline gives CDR1 SGHNT, CDR2 YENEEA. The CDR3 bases are TGTGCCAGCAGCCCGGGGACTAGCGGGCCCACAGATACGCAGTATTTT. Translating it yields CASSPGTSGPTDTQYF.